One and the same sample provided the 24 T cell receptor beta chains below, sequenced in a study of cytomegalovirus exposure and HLA in healthy donors. The PCR ran on 60 Vbeta and 13 Jbeta primers. Only in-frame clones appear in the TCRdb table, and some are missing; sequencing was by immunoSEQ multiplex PCR. The sample carries 150,000 or so clones, around 65% recorded once. The sample comprised PBMCs. Receptors originate from a woman aged 30 to 39 in good health and CMV-seropositive.

The genes are TRBV2 and TRBJ2-5; possible D gene TRBD2, 5 bases. Trimming stripped 4 bases from V and 1 base from J, with 7 bases between. Germline-derived CDR1 and CDR2 are SNHLY and FYNNEI. This CDR3 has 13 residues. The CDR3, as DNA: TGTGCCAGCAGTGTGGACTCCCAAGAGACCCAGTACTTC. This sequence encodes CASSVDSQETQYF.

This chain connects TRBV6-1 to TRBJ1-2; 9 bases line up with TRBD1. The CDR3 runs to 15 residues. J gave up 8 bases and V 6 bases, and 13 bases lay outside the gene matches. The germline CDR1 and CDR2 sequences are MNHNS and SASEGT. The CDR3 sequence: CASRNGPTGGEGYTF. The CDR3 nucleotides are TGTGCCAGCAGGAACGGGCCCACAGGGGGCGAGGGCTACACCTTC.

This sequence joins TRBV5-1 and TRBJ2-5; TRBD1 matches 10 bases. Looked up from germline, CDR1 is SGHRS and CDR2 is YFSETQ. The CDR3 loop spans 14 amino acids. V was pared by 0 bases and J by 6 bases, with 2 bases of the junction left unmatched. CDR3 sequence (DNA): TGCGCCAGCAGCTTGGGGACAGGGGGACAGACCCAGTACTTC. This sequence encodes CASSLGTGGQTQYF.

This clone was observed a handful of times. The gene calls are TRBV11-2 and TRBJ1-5; TRBD1 might be the D (5 bases). Germline V gene lookup returns CDR1 SGHAT and CDR2 FQNNGV. V dropped 6 bases and J dropped 5 bases, with 14 bases sitting between them. This CDR3 comprises 14 residues. CDR3 coding DNA: TGTGCCAGCAGGACGCAGGGCCCCGATCAGCCCCAGCATTTT. Translated: CASRTQGPDQPQHF.

The sample holds a few counts of this clone. The J gene is TRBJ1-5, the V gene TRBV18; no firm D call. CDR1 is KGHSH and CDR2 is LQKENI in the germline V gene. V shed 2 bases and J shed 5 bases, with 7 bases lying between them. This CDR3 comprises 13 residues. For the CDR3, the DNA is TGTGCCAGCTCACCAGGCAATCATCAGCCCCAGCATTTT. Amino acids: CASSPGNHQPQHF.

This clone was seen a few times. The chain employs TRBV5-1 and TRBJ2-1; 9 positions match TRBD2. After removal of 2 bases from V and 8 bases from J, the junction contained 5 bases not matched to a gene. Per germline, CDR1 SGHRS and CDR2 YFSETQ. The CDR3 has 14 residues. The CDR3 protein is CASSFAGGRYEQFF. The CDR3 region has the DNA TGCGCCAGCAGCTTTGCGGGGGGGCGGTATGAGCAGTTCTTC.

V usage is TRBV18 and J usage is TRBJ1-1; TRBD1 might be the D (5 bases). CDR1 is KGHSH, CDR2 LQKENI, per germline. Trimming stripped 3 bases from V and 4 bases from J, with 15 bases between. This CDR3 is 15 amino acids long. CDR3 residues: CASSPGGSLSTEAFF. The CDR3 DNA reads as TGTGCCAGCTCACCGGGGGGGTCTCTCAGCACTGAAGCTTTCTTT.

This clone showed up just a few times. The gene calls are TRBV6-1 and TRBJ1-2; unclear D gene. Germline V gene data show CDR1 as MNHNS and CDR2 as SASEGT. CDR3 length: 16 amino acids. V was shortened by 2 bases and J by 1 base, with 14 bases between the two germline ends. The CDR3 reads CASSEFTGRGNYGYTF. CDR3 sequence (DNA): TGTGCCAGCAGTGAATTTACCGGCCGGGGTAACTATGGCTACACCTTC.

This clone was observed a handful of times. The chain employs TRBV27 and TRBJ2-1; 15 bases align to TRBD2. J lost 8 bases, V lost 4 bases, and 6 bases had no gene match. Germline V gene lookup returns CDR1 MNHEY and CDR2 SMNVEV (reference sequence). This CDR3 comprises 16 residues. CDR3 loop: CASSSGLAGGHHEQFF. In DNA, the CDR3 is TGTGCCAGCAGTTCCGGACTAGCGGGAGGGCATCATGAGCAGTTCTTC.

The rearrangement links TRBV11-3 to TRBJ1-2; D uncertain. With 8 bases removed from V and 8 bases from J, the gap between germline ends came to 12 bases. Germline assignment: CDR1 SGHNT and CDR2 YENEEA. CDR3 length: 11 amino acids. Here the CDR3 reads CASLENGGYTF. CDR3 sequence (DNA): TGTGCCAGCCTCGAAAACGGGGGCTACACCTTC.

The chain carries TRBV7-9 and TRBJ2-1; D is ambiguous. The CDR3 loop spans 15 amino acids. The germline V gene has CDR1 SEHNR and CDR2 FQNEAQ (reference sequence). V was clipped by 5 bases and J by 0 bases, with 11 bases between them. The CDR3 loop reads CASSLFASSYNEQFF. The CDR3 DNA reads TGTGCCAGCAGCCTATTTGCTAGCTCCTACAATGAGCAGTTCTTC.

The CDR3, as DNA: TGCGCCAGCAGCGACGGGACTAGCGGGAGCACTGAGCAGTTCTTC. This sequence encodes CASSDGTSGSTEQFF. The chain recombines TRBV5-1 with TRBJ2-1; TRBD2 matches at 14 bases. The CDR3 sequence is 15 residues long. V shed 4 bases, J shed 9 bases, and the junction held 6 bases outside the gene matches. Germline V gene data show CDR1 as SGHRS and CDR2 as YFSETQ.

The genes are TRBV10-1 and TRBJ2-1; 15 nucleotides match TRBD2. In germline, CDR1 is WNHNN, CDR2 SYGVQD (reference sequence). V trimming: 3 bases; J trimming: 8 bases; junction bases outside the gene matches: 2. The CDR3 runs 15 residues. The CDR3 reads CASSEGLAGGYEQFF. CDR3 DNA sequence: TGCGCCAGCAGTGAAGGACTAGCGGGAGGGTATGAGCAGTTCTTC.

The chain employs TRBV11-2 and TRBJ2-5; 7 positions match TRBD2. The assigned J gene may be wrong: the sequence end matches TRBJ2-7 better. Per germline, CDR1 SGHAT and CDR2 FQNNGV. The CDR3 extends over 14 amino acids. The CDR3 protein is CASSLEPSGYEQYF. CDR3 in DNA: TGTGCCAGCAGCTTAGAACCTAGCGGATACGAGCAGTACTTC.

J is TRBJ1-2 and V is TRBV2; the D is unclear. The germline V gene has CDR1 SNHLY and CDR2 FYNNEI. CDR3 length equals 14 residues. V was trimmed by 4 bases and J by 7 bases, leaving 16 bases between them. DNA for the CDR3: TGTGCCAGCAGTGTCACTCCCCGGGGAGGTGGCTACACCTTC. Its translation: CASSVTPRGGGYTF. The whole variable domain, remainder taken from reference TRBV2 and TRBJ1-2, is EPEVTQTPSHQVTQMGQEVILRCVPISNHLYFYWYRQILGQKVEFLVSFYNNEISEKSEIFDDQFSVERPDGSNFTLKIRSTKLEDSAMYFCASSVTPRGGGYTFGSGTRLTVV.

About this clone: A junction boundary mismatches the germline segment, possibly from a read error. The chain couples TRBV7-7 to TRBJ1-4; D is unclear. Germline V gene sequence: CDR1 SSHAT, CDR2 FNYEAQ (reference sequence). This CDR3 is built from 13 residues. As DNA, the CDR3 is TGTGCTAGCAGCTCGAGCCCGGGTGAAAAACTGTTTTTT. It translates to CASSSSPGEKLFF.

V and J are TRBV5-1 and TRBJ2-7; 8 nucleotides match TRBD2. After removal of 3 bases from V and 7 bases from J, the junction contained 12 bases not matched to a gene. CDR3 length: 15 residues. Germline values: CDR1 SGHRS, CDR2 YFSETQ. In DNA, the CDR3 is TGCGCCAGCAGCTCCTTTGGCGGGGGGAGTGGGGAGCAGTACTTC. Amino acids: CASSSFGGGSGEQYF. The variable domain in full, completed from reference TRBV5-1 and TRBJ2-7, reads KAGVTQTPRYLIKTRGQQVTLSCSPISGHRSVSWYQQTPGQGLQFLFEYFSETQRNKGNFPGRFSGRQFSNSRSEMNVSTLELGDSALYLCASSSFGGGSGEQYFGPGTRLTVT.

This clone was counted between two and nine times. The gene calls are TRBV30 and TRBJ1-5, with D perhaps TRBD1 (5 bases). Germline CDR1 GTSNPN, CDR2 SVGIG (reference sequence). The CDR3 runs 15 residues. V was shortened by 0 bases and J by 7 bases, with 16 bases between the two germline ends. CDR3 sequence (DNA): TGTGCCTGGAGTGTAGCAATGGGGGGACGACAGCCCCAGCATTTT. Residues: CAWSVAMGGRQPQHF.

V gene TRBV20-1 combines with J gene TRBJ2-3, with D unclear. This CDR3 region has 10 residues. Germline CDR1 DFQATT, CDR2 SNEGSKA (reference sequence). CDR3 protein: CSALENTQYF. CDR3 in DNA: TGCAGCGCTTTAGAGAATACGCAGTATTTT.

The chain recombines TRBV7-9 with TRBJ1-4; D is possibly TRBD1 (6 bases). Trimming removed 5 bases at V and 0 bases at J, with 13 bases between. Germline loops: CDR1 SEHNR, CDR2 FQNEAQ (reference sequence). The CDR3 consists of 16 residues. CDR3 amino acids: CASSQGPTSTNEKLFF. CDR3 DNA sequence: TGTGCCAGCAGCCAGGGGCCTACTTCAACTAATGAAAAACTGTTTTTT. The full variable domain, rest sourced from reference TRBV7-9 and TRBJ1-4, is DTGVSQNPRHKITKRGQNVTFRCDPISEHNRLYWYRQTLGQGPEFLTYFQNEAQLEKSRLLSDRFSAERPKGSFSTLEIQRTEQGDSAMYLCASSQGPTSTNEKLFFGSGTQLSVL.

The rearrangement joins TRBV28 to TRBJ2-7, with 7 nucleotides matching TRBD2. CDR3 length equals 17 residues. Trimming removed 4 bases from V and 5 bases from J; junction bases left unmatched: 17. Germline V gives CDR1 MDHEN, CDR2 SYDVKM. CDR3 region: CASSWMERLAPLDEQYF. CDR3 DNA sequence: TGTGCCAGCAGTTGGATGGAAAGACTAGCTCCCCTGGACGAGCAGTACTTC.

The chain is built from TRBV11-3 and TRBJ2-1; D is uncertain. Trimming pared 5 bases from V and 7 bases from J, leaving 6 bases between. This CDR3 has 11 residues. The germline CDR1 and CDR2 sequences are SGHNT and YENEEA. DNA of the CDR3: TGTGCCAGCAGCCGAGAAAATGAGCAGTTCTTC. Protein product: CASSRENEQFF. The whole variable domain, remainder taken from reference TRBV11-3 and TRBJ2-1, is EAGVVQSPRYKIIEKKQPVAFWCNPISGHNTLYWYLQNLGQGPELLIRYENEEAVDDSQLPKDRFSAERLKGVDSTLKIQPAELGDSAVYLCASSRENEQFFGPGTRLTVL.

The rearrangement joins TRBV29-1 to TRBJ1-1; D call uncertain. CDR3 length: 11 amino acids. The V gene's germline CDR1 is SQVTM and CDR2 ANQGSEA. The V end was cut by 8 bases, the J end by 3 bases, with 10 bases between. Written as DNA, the CDR3 is TGCAGCACCAAAAGCGACACTGAAGCTTTCTTT. This encodes CSTKSDTEAFF.

The chain recombines TRBV5-8 with TRBJ2-1, with D unresolved. The length of the CDR3 is 14 residues. The V gene's germline CDR1 is SGHTS and CDR2 YDEGEE. The V and J ends lost 6 bases and 5 bases respectively, with 15 bases between them. CDR3 sequence: CASTKNLQHNEQFF. The CDR3 DNA follows: TGTGCCAGCACGAAAAATCTACAGCACAATGAGCAGTTCTTC.